This T cell receptor (beta chain) was sequenced during a study of blood T cell repertoires in COVID-19. Study details: Acute-phase and convalescent COVID-19 samples originated in the United States, Italy and Spain.

Assay used: immunoSEQ multiplex PCR; TCRdb lists only in-frame clones, some missing. Of 250,000 or so clones listed, 70% to 90% are singletons. About this clone: At the DNA level, this CDR3 is encoded by other sequences in the same sample as well.

The CDR3 runs to 11 residues. Germline-derived CDR1 and CDR2 are LNHDA and SQIVND (reference sequence). V dropped 7 bases and J dropped 8 bases, with 9 bases sitting between them. Input material: peripheral blood. The TCR originated in an elderly man with acute or convalescent COVID-19. The chain has TRBV19 and TRBJ2-1, with a possible D match to TRBD1 (6 bases). DNA for the CDR3: TGTGCCAGTACAGGGGAATATGAGCAGTTCTTC. Residues: CASTGEYEQFF.